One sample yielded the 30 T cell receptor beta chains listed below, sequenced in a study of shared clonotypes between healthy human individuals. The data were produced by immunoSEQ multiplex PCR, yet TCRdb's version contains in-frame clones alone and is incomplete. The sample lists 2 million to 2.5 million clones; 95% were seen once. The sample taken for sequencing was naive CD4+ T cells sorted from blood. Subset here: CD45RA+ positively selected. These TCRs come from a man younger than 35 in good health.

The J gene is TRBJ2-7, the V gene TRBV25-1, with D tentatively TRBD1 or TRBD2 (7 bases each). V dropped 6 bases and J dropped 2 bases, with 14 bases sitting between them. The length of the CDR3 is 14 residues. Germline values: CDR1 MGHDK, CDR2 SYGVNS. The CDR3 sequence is CASRGTAGTYEQYF. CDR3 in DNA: TGTGCCAGCAGGGGGACAGCGGGGACCTACGAGCAGTACTTC.

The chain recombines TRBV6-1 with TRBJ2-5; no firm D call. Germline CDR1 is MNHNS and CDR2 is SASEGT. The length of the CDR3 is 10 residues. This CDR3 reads CGAGQETQYF. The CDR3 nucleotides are TGTGGTGCCGGGCAAGAGACCCAGTACTTC.

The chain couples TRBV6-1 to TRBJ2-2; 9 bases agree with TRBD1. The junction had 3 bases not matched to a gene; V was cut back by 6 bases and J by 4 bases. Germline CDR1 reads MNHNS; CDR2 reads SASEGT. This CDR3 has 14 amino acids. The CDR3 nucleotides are TGTGCCAGCAGCAAGACAGGGGGCACCGGGGAGCTGTTTTTT. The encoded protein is CASSKTGGTGELFF.

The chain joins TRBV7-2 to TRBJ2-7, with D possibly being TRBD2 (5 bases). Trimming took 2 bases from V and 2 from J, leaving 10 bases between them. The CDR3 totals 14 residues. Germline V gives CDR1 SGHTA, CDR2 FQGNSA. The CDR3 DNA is TGTGCCAGCAGCTTAAAGCGGCAGACCTACGAGCAGTACTTC. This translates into CASSLKRQTYEQYF.

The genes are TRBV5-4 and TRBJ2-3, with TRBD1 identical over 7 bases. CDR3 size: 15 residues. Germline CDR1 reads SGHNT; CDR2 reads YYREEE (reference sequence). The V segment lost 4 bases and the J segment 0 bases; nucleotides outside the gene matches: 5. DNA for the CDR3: TGTGCCAGCAGCCGGGGACAGCGTAGCACAGATACGCAGTATTTT. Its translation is CASSRGQRSTDTQYF.

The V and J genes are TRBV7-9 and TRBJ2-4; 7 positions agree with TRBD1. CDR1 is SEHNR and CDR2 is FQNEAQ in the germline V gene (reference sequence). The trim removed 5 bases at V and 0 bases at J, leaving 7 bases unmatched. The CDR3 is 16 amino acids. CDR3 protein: CASSPTGIGAKNIQYF. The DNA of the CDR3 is TGTGCCAGCAGCCCGACAGGGATCGGAGCCAAAAACATTCAGTACTTC.

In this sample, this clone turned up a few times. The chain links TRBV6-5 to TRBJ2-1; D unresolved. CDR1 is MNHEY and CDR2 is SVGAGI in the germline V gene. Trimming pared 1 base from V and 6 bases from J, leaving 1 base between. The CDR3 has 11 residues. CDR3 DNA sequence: TGTGCCAGCAGTTACTTCAATGAGCAGTTCTTC. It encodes CASSYFNEQFF.

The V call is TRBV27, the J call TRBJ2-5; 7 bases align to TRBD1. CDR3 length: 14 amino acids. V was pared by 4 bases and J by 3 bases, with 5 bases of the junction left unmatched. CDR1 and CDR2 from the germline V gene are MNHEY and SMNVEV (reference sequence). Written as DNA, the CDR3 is TGTGCCAGCAGTTCTCGACAGGGTGAAGAGACCCAGTACTTC. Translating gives CASSSRQGEETQYF.

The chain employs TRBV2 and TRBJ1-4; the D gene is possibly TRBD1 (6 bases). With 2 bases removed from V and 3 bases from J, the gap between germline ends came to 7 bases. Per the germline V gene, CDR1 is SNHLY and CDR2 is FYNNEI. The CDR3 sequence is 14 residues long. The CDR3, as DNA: TGTGCCAGCAGTGAAACAGGGCCTAATGAAAAACTGTTTTTT. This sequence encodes CASSETGPNEKLFF. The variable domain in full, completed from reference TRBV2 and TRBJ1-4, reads EPEVTQTPSHQVTQMGQEVILRCVPISNHLYFYWYRQILGQKVEFLVSFYNNEISEKSEIFDDQFSVERPDGSNFTLKIRSTKLEDSAMYFCASSETGPNEKLFFGSGTQLSVL.

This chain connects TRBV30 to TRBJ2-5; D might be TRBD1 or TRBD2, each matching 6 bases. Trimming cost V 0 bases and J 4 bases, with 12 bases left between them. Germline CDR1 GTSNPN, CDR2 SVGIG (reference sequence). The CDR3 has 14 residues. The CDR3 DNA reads TGTGCCTGGAGTGTACGGGGGCAGCGAGAGACCCAGTACTTC. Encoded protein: CAWSVRGQRETQYF.

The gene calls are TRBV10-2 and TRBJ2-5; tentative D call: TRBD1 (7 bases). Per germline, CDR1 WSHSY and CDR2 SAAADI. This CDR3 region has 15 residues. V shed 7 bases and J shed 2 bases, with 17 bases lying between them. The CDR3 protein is CASINGQAGQETQYF. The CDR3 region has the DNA TGCGCCAGCATTAATGGACAGGCGGGGCAAGAGACCCAGTACTTC.

CDR3 sequence reads: CASSFGIHRGVNYGYTF. In nucleotides, the CDR3 is TGTGCCAGCAGTTTCGGGATCCACAGGGGAGTTAACTATGGCTACACCTTC. V usage is TRBV28 and J usage is TRBJ1-2, with TRBD1 identical over 7 bases. CDR1 is MDHEN and CDR2 is SYDVKM in the germline V gene. V lost 3 bases and J lost 1; bases outside the gene matches: 11. CDR3 length: 17 residues.

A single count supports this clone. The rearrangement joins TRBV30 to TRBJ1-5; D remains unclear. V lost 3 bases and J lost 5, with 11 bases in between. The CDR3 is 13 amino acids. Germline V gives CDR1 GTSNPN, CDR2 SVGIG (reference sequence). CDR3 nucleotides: TGTGCCTGGAGCGTACACCGGGATCAGCCCCAGCATTTT. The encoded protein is CAWSVHRDQPQHF. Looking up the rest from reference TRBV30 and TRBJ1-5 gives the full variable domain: SQTIHQWPATLVQPVGSPLSLECTVEGTSNPNLYWYRQAAGRGLQLLFYSVGIGQISSEVPQNLSASRPQDRQFILSSKKLLLSDSGFYLCAWSVHRDQPQHFGDGTRLSIL.

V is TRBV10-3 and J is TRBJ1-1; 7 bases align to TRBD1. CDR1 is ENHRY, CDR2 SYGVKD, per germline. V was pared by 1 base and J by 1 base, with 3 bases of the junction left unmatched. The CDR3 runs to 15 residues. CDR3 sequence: CAISEYGTANTEAFF. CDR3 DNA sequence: TGTGCCATCAGTGAGTATGGGACAGCGAACACTGAAGCTTTCTTT.

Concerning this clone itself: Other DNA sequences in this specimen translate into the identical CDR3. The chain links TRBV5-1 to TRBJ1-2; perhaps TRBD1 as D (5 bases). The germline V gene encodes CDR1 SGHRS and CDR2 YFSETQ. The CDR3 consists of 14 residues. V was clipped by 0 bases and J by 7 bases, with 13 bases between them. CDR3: CASSLAGGSGGYTF. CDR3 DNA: TGCGCCAGCAGCTTGGCCGGGGGATCCGGTGGCTACACCTTC. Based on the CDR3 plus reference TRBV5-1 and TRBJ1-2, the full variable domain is KAGVTQTPRYLIKTRGQQVTLSCSPISGHRSVSWYQQTPGQGLQFLFEYFSETQRNKGNFPGRFSGRQFSNSRSEMNVSTLELGDSALYLCASSLAGGSGGYTFGSGTRLTVV.

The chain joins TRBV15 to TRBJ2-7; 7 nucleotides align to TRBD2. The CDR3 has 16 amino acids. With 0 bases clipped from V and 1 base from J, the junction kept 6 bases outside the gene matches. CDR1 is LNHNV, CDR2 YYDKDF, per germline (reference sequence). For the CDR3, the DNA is TGTGCCACCAGCAGAGATATGGGCGGGAGTTCCTACGAGCAGTACTTC. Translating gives CATSRDMGGSSYEQYF.

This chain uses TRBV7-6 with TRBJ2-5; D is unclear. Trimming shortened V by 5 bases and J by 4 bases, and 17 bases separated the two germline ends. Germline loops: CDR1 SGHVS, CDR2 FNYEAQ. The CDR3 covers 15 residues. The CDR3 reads CASSPTAFLGETQYF. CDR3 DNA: TGTGCCAGCAGCCCGACTGCGTTTTTGGGAGAGACCCAGTACTTC.

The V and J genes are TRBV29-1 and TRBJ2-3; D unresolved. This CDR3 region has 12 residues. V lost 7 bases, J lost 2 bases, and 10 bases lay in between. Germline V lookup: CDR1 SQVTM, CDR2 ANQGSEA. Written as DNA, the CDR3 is TGCAGCGCCGTTCGGGCCACAGATACGCAGTATTTT. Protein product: CSAVRATDTQYF.

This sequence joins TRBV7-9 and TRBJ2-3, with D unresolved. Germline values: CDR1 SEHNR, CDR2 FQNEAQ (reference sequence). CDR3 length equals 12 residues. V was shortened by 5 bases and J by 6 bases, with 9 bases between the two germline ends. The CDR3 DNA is TGTGCCAGCAGCATAGTTGTCGATACGCAGTATTTT. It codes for CASSIVVDTQYF.

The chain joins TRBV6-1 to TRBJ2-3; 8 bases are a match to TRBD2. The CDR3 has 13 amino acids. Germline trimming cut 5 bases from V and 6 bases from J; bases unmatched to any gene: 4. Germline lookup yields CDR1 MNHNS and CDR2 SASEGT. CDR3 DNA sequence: TGTGCCAGCAGTCCCGGCGGGGGGGATACGCAGTATTTT. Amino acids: CASSPGGGDTQYF.

For the CDR3, the DNA is TGTGCCAGCAGAAAGGGGACTAGCGGGATTCTTTACGAGCAGTACTTC. Protein: CASRKGTSGILYEQYF. V is TRBV27 and J is TRBJ2-7, with 13 bases lining up with TRBD2. V dropped 6 bases and J dropped 4; count of bases not matched to a gene: 9. This CDR3 spans 16 amino acids. Germline V gene data show CDR1 as MNHEY and CDR2 as SMNVEV (reference sequence).

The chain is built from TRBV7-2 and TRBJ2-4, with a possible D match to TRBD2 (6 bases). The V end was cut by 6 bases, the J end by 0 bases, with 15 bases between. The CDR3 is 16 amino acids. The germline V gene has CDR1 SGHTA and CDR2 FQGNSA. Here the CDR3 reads CASSPAGTLAKNIQYF. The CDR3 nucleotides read TGTGCCAGCAGTCCCGCGGGAACCTTAGCCAAAAACATTCAGTACTTC.

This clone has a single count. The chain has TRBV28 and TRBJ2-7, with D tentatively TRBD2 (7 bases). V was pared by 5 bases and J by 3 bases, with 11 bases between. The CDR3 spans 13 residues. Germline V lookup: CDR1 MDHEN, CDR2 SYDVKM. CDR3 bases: TGTGCCAGCAGTCTCGGGGGGCACTACGAGCAGTACTTC. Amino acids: CASSLGGHYEQYF.

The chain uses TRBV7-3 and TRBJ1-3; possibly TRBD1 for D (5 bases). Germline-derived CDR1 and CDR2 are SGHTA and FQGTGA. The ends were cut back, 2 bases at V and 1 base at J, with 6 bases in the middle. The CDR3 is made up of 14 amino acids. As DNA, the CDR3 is TGTGCCAGCAGCTTAGGGGGTTCTGGAAACACCATATATTTT. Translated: CASSLGGSGNTIYF.

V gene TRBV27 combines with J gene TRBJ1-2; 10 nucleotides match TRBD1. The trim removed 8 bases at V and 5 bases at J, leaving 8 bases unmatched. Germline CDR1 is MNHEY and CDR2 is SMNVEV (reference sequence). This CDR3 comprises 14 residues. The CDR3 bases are TGTGCCAGCGGGGGGACAGGGGTTGTTTATGGCTACACCTTC. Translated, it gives CASGGTGVVYGYTF.

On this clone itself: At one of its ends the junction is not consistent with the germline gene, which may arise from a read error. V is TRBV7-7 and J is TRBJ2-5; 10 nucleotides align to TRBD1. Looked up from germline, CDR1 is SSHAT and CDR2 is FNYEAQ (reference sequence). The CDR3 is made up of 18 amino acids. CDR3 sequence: CASSLGTGVLIFEETQYF. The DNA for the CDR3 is TGTGCTAGCAGCTTAGGGACAGGGGTCCTTATCTTTGAAGAGACCCAGTACTTC.

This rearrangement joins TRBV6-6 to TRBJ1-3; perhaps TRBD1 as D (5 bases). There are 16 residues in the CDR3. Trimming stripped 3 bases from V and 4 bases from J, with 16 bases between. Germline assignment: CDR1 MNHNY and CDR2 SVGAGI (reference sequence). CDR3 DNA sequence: TGTGCCAGCAGTTATCTCCCGGTGGCAGGGGGAAACACCATATATTTT. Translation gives CASSYLPVAGGNTIYF.

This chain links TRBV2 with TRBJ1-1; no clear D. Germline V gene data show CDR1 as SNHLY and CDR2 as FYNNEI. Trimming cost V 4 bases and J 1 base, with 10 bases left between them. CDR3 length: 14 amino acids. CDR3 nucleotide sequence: TGTGCCAGCAGTGCGTCAGGTTGGAACACTGAAGCTTTCTTT. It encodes CASSASGWNTEAFF.

In DNA, the CDR3 is TGTGCCAGCAGATCGTCGGGGACTGAAGCTTTCTTT. It is translated as CASRSSGTEAFF. V gene TRBV6-5 combines with J gene TRBJ1-1; no definite D call. CDR1 MNHEY and CDR2 SVGAGI come from the germline V gene. This CDR3 comprises 12 residues. The V end was cut by 6 bases, the J end by 5 bases, with 10 bases between.

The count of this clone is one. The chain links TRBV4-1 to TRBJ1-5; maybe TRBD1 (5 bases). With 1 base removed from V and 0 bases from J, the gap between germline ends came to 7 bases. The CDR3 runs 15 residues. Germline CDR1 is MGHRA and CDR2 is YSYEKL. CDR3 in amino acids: CASSQGQGSNQPQHF. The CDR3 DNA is TGCGCCAGCAGCCAAGGCCAGGGTAGCAATCAGCCCCAGCATTTT.